A selection of T cell receptor beta chains follows, all from one sample in a study of blood T cell repertoires in COVID-19. Assay used: immunoSEQ multiplex PCR; TCRdb lists only in-frame clones, some missing. The repertoire holds roughly 390,000 clones, with more than 75% as singletons. Sequencing was performed on peripheral blood. Receptor source: a woman aged 25 to 45 with COVID-19, enrolled during active disease. Both conserved end residues are trimmed from each CDR3. Each record gives: D gene, clone size, J gene, V gene, CDR3 protein. The D gene is left open where the match is weak. Rows give clone size only sometimes, using once, few, many, or a class for an expanded clone.

>TRBD2|NA|TRBJ2-1|TRBV27
ASSFVAGGPYNEQF
>TRBD1|NA|TRBJ2-7|TRBV5-4
ASSIDGTGVVEQY
>NA|NA|TRBJ2-5|TRBV5-4
ATSGETQY
>NA|NA|TRBJ2-7|TRBV28
ASSLGAGDEQY
>NA|NA|TRBJ1-2|TRBV3-1/TRBV3-2
ASSHSGVEDGYT
>TRBD1|once|TRBJ1-1|TRBV9
ASSPPLQGKNTEAF
>TRBD1|NA|TRBJ2-1|TRBV5-6
ASSLPTSGTDSYNEQF
>TRBD1|few|TRBJ2-2|TRBV7-2
ASSRDRLNTGELF
>TRBD2|once|TRBJ2-7|TRBV2
ASPSLLLADYYEQY
>NA|NA|TRBJ2-7|TRBV2
ASSETRQIYEQY
>TRBD2|NA|TRBJ2-3|TRBV7-2
ASSLDRLAGDTQY
>TRBD1|NA|TRBJ1-4|TRBV19
ASSPPGQGEKLF
>TRBD2|NA|TRBJ2-3|TRBV7-9
ASSLLSSGREAQY
>TRBD1|few|TRBJ2-7|TRBV2
ASRRQGTYEQY